The rows below give T cell receptor beta chains drawn from one sample of a study of blood T cell repertoires in COVID-19. Some clones are missing from TCRdb's copy, which holds only in-frame ones; the method was immunoSEQ multiplex PCR. The table has under 120,000 clones, over 75% seen once. The sample consisted of peripheral blood. The source of these receptors is a man in his sixties or seventies with active or convalescent COVID-19. The CDR3 runs from the conserved cysteine through the conserved F or W. D genes are given only for firm matches. Part of the rows lack a size; the others show once, few, many or a class for expanded clones.

clone_size	d_call	cdr3_length	v_call	j_call	cdr3_aa	cdr3_nt
NA	NA	16	TRBV23-1	TRBJ2-1	CASSHSSWGDYNEQFF	TGCGCCAGCAGTCACTCGTCTTGGGGGGACTACAATGAGCAGTTCTTC
NA	NA	13	TRBV4-1	TRBJ2-3	CASSLSYTDTQYF	TGCGCCAGCAGCCTCTCCTACACAGATACGCAGTATTTT
few	NA	13	TRBV14	TRBJ2-7	CASSQGQIYEQYF	TGTGCCAGCAGCCAAGGGCAGATCTACGAGCAGTACTTC
once	TRBD2	15	TRBV28	TRBJ2-4	CASSLRERSKNIQYF	TGTGCCAGCAGTTTGCGGGAGAGGTCCAAAAACATTCAGTACTTC
NA	NA	13	TRBV30	TRBJ1-5	CAWSTGVGQPQHF	TGTGCCTGGAGTACGGGGGTCGGTCAGCCCCAGCATTTT
NA	TRBD1	16	TRBV5-1	TRBJ2-5	CASSLAPGTEQETQYF	TGCGCCAGCAGCTTGGCCCCCGGGACAGAACAAGAGACCCAGTACTTC
NA	NA	16	TRBV3-1/TRBV3-2	TRBJ2-2	CASSQGGAWNTGELFF	TGTGCCAGCAGCCAAGGTGGGGCTTGGAACACCGGGGAGCTGTTTTTT
NA	NA	15	TRBV5-1	TRBJ1-2	CASSFTGEANYGYTF	TGCGCCAGCAGCTTTACAGGAGAGGCTAACTATGGCTACACCTTC
NA	TRBD1	15	TRBV5-6	TRBJ1-3	CASSLGGGVGNTIYF	TGTGCCAGCAGCTTAGGAGGGGGCGTTGGGAACACCATATATTTT
NA	TRBD2	16	TRBV5-1	TRBJ2-3	CASSFTTSGNTDTQYF	TGCGCCAGCAGCTTCACGACTAGCGGGAACACAGATACGCAGTATTTT
NA	TRBD1	15	TRBV7-2	TRBJ1-3	CASSSTGNFGNTIYF	TGTGCCAGCAGCTCGACAGGGAACTTTGGAAACACCATATATTTT
NA	TRBD2	15	TRBV9	TRBJ2-1	CASSVDGGAGNEQFF	TGTGCCAGCAGCGTAGACGGGGGGGCTGGCAATGAGCAGTTCTTC
once	TRBD2	14	TRBV24-1	TRBJ2-5	CATSVAGGEETQYF	TGTGCCACCAGTGTCGCGGGAGGGGAAGAGACCCAGTACTTC
few	TRBD1	14	TRBV19	TRBJ1-3	CASRLTGSGNTIYF	TGTGCCAGTAGGCTGACAGGGTCTGGAAACACCATATATTTT
NA	NA	17	TRBV1	TRBJ2-3	CTSSQDQGSGGTDTQYF	TGCACCAGCAGCCAAGATCAGGGGTCCGGAGGCACAGATACGCAGTATTTT
NA	TRBD1	13	TRBV29-1	TRBJ1-1	CSVYRGLNTEAFF	TGCAGCGTCTACAGGGGCCTGAACACTGAAGCTTTCTTT
NA	NA	14	TRBV10-2	TRBJ1-3	CASSGGGRGNTIYF	TGCGCCAGCAGTGGAGGGGGACGAGGAAACACCATATATTTT
NA	TRBD1	15	TRBV2	TRBJ1-1	CASTERGDSYTEAFF	TGTGCCAGCACCGAACGTGGGGACAGCTACACTGAAGCTTTCTTT
NA	TRBD1	13	TRBV29-1	TRBJ2-5	CSGDPGGRETQYF	TGCAGCGGTGACCCAGGGGGCCGGGAGACCCAGTACTTC
NA	NA	15	TRBV19	TRBJ2-2	CASRNSGQNTGELFF	TGTGCCAGTAGGAACAGCGGGCAAAACACCGGGGAGCTGTTTTTT
NA	NA	18	TRBV6-1	TRBJ2-7	CASSERGTGRASSYEQYF	TGTGCCAGCAGTGAAAGGGGGACGGGGCGCGCAAGCTCCTACGAGCAGTACTTC
NA	NA	15	TRBV5-1	TRBJ1-2	CASSATGLSNYGYTF	TGCGCCAGCAGCGCTACCGGGTTATCTAACTATGGCTACACCTTC
few	NA	14	TRBV6-5	TRBJ1-5	CASRSLSGIGPQHF	TGTGCCAGCCGGAGCCTTTCAGGGATAGGGCCCCAGCATTTT
NA	NA	14	TRBV5-1	TRBJ2-5	CASSPGSQGETQYF	TGCGCCAGCAGCCCCGGGTCCCAAGGAGAGACCCAGTACTTC
NA	NA	11	TRBV2	TRBJ1-2	CASTANYGYTF	TGTGCCAGCACAGCTAACTATGGCTACACCTTC
NA	TRBD1	14	TRBV2	TRBJ1-6	CASTPGTANSPLHF	TGTGCCAGCACCCCTGGGACAGCCAATTCACCCCTCCACTTT
NA	NA	11	TRBV12-3/TRBV12-4	TRBJ2-7	CASRQYYEQYF	TGTGCCAGCAGACAGTACTACGAGCAGTACTTC
once	TRBD1	11	TRBV30	TRBJ2-7	CAWAGGDEQYF	TGTGCCTGGGCAGGGGGTGACGAGCAGTACTTC
NA	TRBD2	15	TRBV20-1	TRBJ2-2	CSASLAGGSTGELFF	TGCAGTGCGAGTCTAGCGGGGGGTAGCACCGGGGAGCTGTTTTTT
NA	NA	14	TRBV6-1	TRBJ1-4	CASSEGATVEKLFF	TGTGCCAGCAGTGAGGGGGCCACAGTCGAAAAACTGTTTTTT
once	NA	15	TRBV6-6	TRBJ1-4	CASSYSSQGYEKLFF	TGTGCCAGCAGTTACTCTAGCCAGGGGTATGAAAAACTGTTTTTT
few	NA	14	TRBV18	TRBJ1-2	CASSRTGFNYGYTF	TGTGCCAGCTCAAGAACAGGGTTCAACTATGGCTACACCTTC
NA	NA	12	TRBV6-5	TRBJ2-1	CASSPSREEQFF	TGTGCCAGCAGCCCCTCCCGGGAAGAGCAGTTCTTC